This T cell receptor beta chain was sequenced in a study of identical twins. This CDR3 is built from 10 residues. CDR1 SNHLY and CDR2 FYNNEI come from the germline V gene. Findings and caveats of the study: It was cross-sectional statistical analysis, not following the same donors, that the conclusions relied on. Excess sharing between twins was weaker in beta out-of-frame sequences.

This clonotype showed up just a few times. No antigen is known for it. One junction end does not reproduce the germline sequence, and a read error may be involved. Via MiXCR, TCRdb re-called the 5' RACE reads, giving one row per CDR3 protein. The table includes 350,000 to 600,000 distinct CDR3 sequences, approximately 14% detected once. In addition, the sample was reused for a study of yellow fever vaccine responses in identical twins.

Sequencing was done on a sample of CD4+ T cells sorted from blood. The V call is TRBV2, the J call TRBJ2-5; D is uncertain. The receptor's source is a woman aged 18-29 years in good health. Here the CDR3 DNA reads TGTGCCAGCGGTGAGGCGACCCAGTACTTC. This gives the protein CASGEATQYF.